Below are 5 T cell receptor beta chains sequenced from a single sample in a study of response to subunit inactivated influenza vaccine. MiXCR was run by TCRdb on the RT-PCR reads, yielding one entry per CDR3 protein. The repertoire has about 500,000 distinct CDR3 sequences, approximately 15% of them found once; the top ten carry 2.5% to 3.5%. The specimen comprised CD4+ T cells sorted from PBMCs, sampled around 25 months after vaccination. These receptors came from a man between 50 and 69 years old who received an inactivated influenza vaccine.

This clonotype showed up just a few times. The chain combines TRBV7-2 with TRBJ2-1; the D gene is possibly TRBD2 (5 bases). The germline V gene has CDR1 SGHTA and CDR2 FQGNSA. CDR3 size: 16 residues. With 0 bases removed from V and 9 bases from J, the gap between germline ends came to 18 bases. CDR3 loop: CASSLARMVASSEQFF. The CDR3 nucleotides are TGTGCCAGCAGCTTAGCGAGAATGGTTGCTAGCTCTGAGCAGTTCTTC.

The rearrangement links TRBV4-2 to TRBJ2-7; tentatively, D is TRBD2 (6 bases). CDR3 length: 14 amino acids. Germline CDR1 and CDR2: LGHNA and YNFKEQ. The ends were cut back, 0 bases at V and 2 bases at J, with 8 bases in the middle. CDR3 DNA: TGTGCCAGCAGCCAAGATCGGAGGGCCTACGAGCAGTACTTC. Protein product: CASSQDRRAYEQYF.

This clonotype came up a few times. The chain uses TRBV6-5 and TRBJ2-7; D may be TRBD1 (6 bases). The ends were cut back, 0 bases at V and 2 bases at J, with 11 bases in the middle. CDR3 size: 15 residues. Germline CDR1 reads MNHEY; CDR2 reads SVGAGI. The CDR3 protein is CASSYSPYRAYEQYF. CDR3 DNA: TGTGCCAGCAGTTACTCGCCATACAGGGCCTACGAGCAGTACTTC.

V is TRBV15 and J is TRBJ2-3, with TRBD2 matching over 12 bases. The CDR3 has 17 amino acids. V lost 0 bases, J lost 3 bases, and 4 bases stayed unmatched. In germline, CDR1 is LNHNV, CDR2 YYDKDF (reference sequence). The chain's CDR3 is CATSRDDGTSGTDTQYF. CDR3 coding DNA: TGTGCCACCAGCAGAGATGACGGGACTAGCGGGACAGATACGCAGTATTTT.

This chain links TRBV4-2 with TRBJ2-1, with D perhaps assigned TRBD1 or TRBD2 (5 bases each). Germline CDR1 reads LGHNA; CDR2 reads YNFKEQ. V lost 0 bases and J 8 bases, leaving 17 bases between the germline ends. This CDR3 is built from 16 residues. CDR3 region: CASSQEPTPMGDEQFF. Written as DNA, the CDR3 is TGTGCCAGCAGCCAAGAACCGACCCCTATGGGGGATGAGCAGTTCTTC.